Below, 23 T cell receptor beta chains from the same sample are listed, as sequenced in a study of PD-L1 blockade in urothelial cancer. The protocol was immunoSEQ multiplex PCR, while the TCRdb copy is restricted to in-frame clones and leaves out a portion. The table records around 79,000 clones, around 85% of them present only once. As for time point: pretreatment peripheral blood. The material was PBMCs, obtained around atezolizumab (anti-PD-L1) treatment. These receptors came from a man aged 35 to 55 with urothelial cancer.

The genes are TRBV7-2 and TRBJ2-3; possibly TRBD1 for D (5 bases). The length of the CDR3 is 13 residues. V lost 7 bases and J 4 bases, leaving 12 bases between the germline ends. Germline CDR1 SGHTA, CDR2 FQGNSA. CDR3 sequence: CASNIGVSDTQYF. The CDR3 DNA is TGTGCCAGCAATATAGGGGTTTCAGATACGCAGTATTTT.

The V gene is TRBV28, the J gene TRBJ1-2, with D perhaps TRBD1 (5 bases). The CDR3 has 12 residues. Germline lookup yields CDR1 MDHEN and CDR2 SYDVKM. Trimming took 5 bases from V and 7 from J, leaving 11 bases between them. The CDR3 region is CASSLQGGGYTF. CDR3 DNA: TGTGCCAGCAGTCTGCAGGGAGGTGGCTACACCTTC.

The chain links TRBV9 to TRBJ2-4; D gene unclear. Germline CDR1 and CDR2: SGDLS and YYNGEE. The CDR3 has 13 residues. V dropped 0 bases and J dropped 3 bases, with 4 bases sitting between them. In DNA form, the CDR3 reads TGTGCCAGCAGCGTAGGGAGCAAAAACATTCAGTACTTC. This sequence encodes CASSVGSKNIQYF.

The rearrangement joins TRBV30 to TRBJ2-1; the match to TRBD1 covers 7 bases. Germline CDR1 is GTSNPN and CDR2 is SVGIG (reference sequence). This CDR3 is 13 amino acids long. V was pared by 0 bases and J by 6 bases, with 2 bases of the junction left unmatched. Here the CDR3 reads CAWSVGTANEQFF. CDR3 nucleotides: TGTGCCTGGAGTGTCGGGACAGCCAATGAGCAGTTCTTC.

The genes are TRBV10-3 and TRBJ2-3; D unresolved. Germline CDR1 reads ENHRY; CDR2 reads SYGVKD. CDR3 size: 16 residues. The ends were cut back, 0 bases at V and 2 bases at J, with 12 bases in the middle. The CDR3: CAISESGLSFTDTQYF. For the CDR3, the DNA is TGTGCCATCAGTGAGTCCGGTTTGTCCTTCACAGATACGCAGTATTTT.

The genes are TRBV6-5 and TRBJ2-5; perhaps TRBD2 as D (6 bases). Germline-derived CDR1 and CDR2 are MNHEY and SVGAGI. There are 13 residues in the CDR3. V gave up 4 bases and J gave up 7 bases, with 13 bases separating them. The CDR3 region is CASSSFGGGTQYF. The CDR3 bases are TGTGCCAGCAGTTCGTTCGGGGGTGGGACCCAGTACTTC.

This clone has just one count. V usage is TRBV2 and J usage is TRBJ1-1, with D possibly TRBD1 on 5 matching bases. There are 15 residues in the CDR3. Germline V gene sequence: CDR1 SNHLY, CDR2 FYNNEI. V shed 1 base and J shed 1 base, with 10 bases lying between them. In nucleotides, the CDR3 is TGTGCCAGCAGTGAAGGGGGACTTAGGAACACTGAAGCTTTCTTT. Translating it yields CASSEGGLRNTEAFF.

V and J are TRBV5-1 and TRBJ1-1; the D gene is possibly TRBD1 (6 bases). The V and J ends lost 0 bases and 1 base respectively, with 7 bases between them. From germline, CDR1 is SGHRS and CDR2 YFSETQ. There are 14 residues in the CDR3. The CDR3 DNA follows: TGCGCCAGCAGCTTGGAGACAGGGAACACTGAAGCTTTCTTT. Its protein is CASSLETGNTEAFF.

The V and J genes are TRBV6-6 and TRBJ1-4, with D perhaps TRBD1 (6 bases). Germline assignment: CDR1 MNHNY and CDR2 SVGAGI (reference sequence). The CDR3 is 15 residues long. V lost 8 bases and J 2 bases, leaving 15 bases between the germline ends. CDR3 sequence: CASGSTGITNEKLFF. The DNA of the CDR3 is TGTGCCAGCGGGTCAACAGGGATCACTAATGAAAAACTGTTTTTT.

This rearrangement joins TRBV6-1 to TRBJ1-1; 7 bases align to TRBD1. The V gene's germline CDR1 is MNHNS and CDR2 SASEGT. The CDR3 spans 14 residues. With V trimmed by 7 bases and J by 1 base, 6 bases remained unmatched. This chain's CDR3 is CASKSNRGNTEAFF. The DNA of the CDR3 is TGTGCCAGCAAATCCAACAGGGGGAACACTGAAGCTTTCTTT.

The rearrangement uses TRBV10-3 and TRBJ1-2; TRBD1 matches at 7 bases. Germline CDR1 ENHRY, CDR2 SYGVKD. V shed 0 bases and J 1 base; nucleotides not matched to a gene: 5. CDR3 length: 16 amino acids. The CDR3 bases are TGTGCCATCAGTGAGTCATCGACAGGGTATAACTATGGCTACACCTTC. Translated: CAISESSTGYNYGYTF.

The CDR3 protein is CASSRSNLQRTVSNQPQHF. The CDR3 nucleotides are TGTGCCAGTAGTAGATCAAACCTGCAACGGACTGTGAGCAATCAGCCCCAGCATTTT. This rearrangement joins TRBV19 to TRBJ1-5; the D is unclear. The CDR3 length is 19 residues. Looked up from germline, CDR1 is LNHDA and CDR2 is SQIVND (reference sequence). The V gene lost 4 bases and the J gene lost 1 base, with 23 bases spanning the gap.

The V gene is TRBV28, the J gene TRBJ2-5; 8 nucleotides align to TRBD2. Germline V gives CDR1 MDHEN, CDR2 SYDVKM. This CDR3 is built from 15 residues. V dropped 4 bases and J dropped 5; count of bases not matched to a gene: 9. In nucleotides, the CDR3 is TGTGCCAGCAGTTCCCCGGGACTAGATACCGAGACCCAGTACTTC. Protein: CASSSPGLDTETQYF. The variable domain in full, completed from reference TRBV28 and TRBJ2-5, reads DVKVTQSSRYLVKRTGEKVFLECVQDMDHENMFWYRQDPGLGLRLIYFSYDVKMKEKGDIPEGYSVSREKKERFSLILESASTNQTSMYLCASSSPGLDTETQYFGPGTRLLVL.

The chain couples TRBV11-2 to TRBJ2-1; D gene uncertain. The CDR3 totals 11 residues. CDR1 is SGHAT, CDR2 FQNNGV, per germline. V shed 2 bases and J shed 7 bases, with 3 bases lying between them. The CDR3 DNA sequence: TGTGCCAGCAGCTTACCGAATGAGCAGTTCTTC. Amino acids: CASSLPNEQFF.

The rearrangement links TRBV2 to TRBJ2-7, with D possibly matching TRBD1 (6 bases). Germline CDR1 SNHLY, CDR2 FYNNEI. The CDR3 has 15 residues. Trimming removed 2 bases from V and 4 bases from J, with 15 bases in between. In DNA, the CDR3 is TGTGCCAGCAGTGAAACTATCAAGACAGGATACGAGCAGTACTTC. Protein: CASSETIKTGYEQYF.

This clone has just a few counts. J is TRBJ1-1 and V is TRBV2; TRBD1 matches 7 bases. This CDR3 contains 15 residues. CDR1 and CDR2 from the germline V gene are SNHLY and FYNNEI. J lost 4 bases, V lost 8 bases, and 13 bases had no gene match. The CDR3 loop is CASHLEGGQTTEAFF. Written as DNA, the CDR3 is TGTGCCAGCCACCTAGAGGGGGGACAGACCACTGAAGCTTTCTTT.

This chain links TRBV28 with TRBJ1-1; 8 bases line up with TRBD1. The germline V gene has CDR1 MDHEN and CDR2 SYDVKM. J lost 5 bases, V lost 3 bases, and 11 bases had no gene match. This CDR3 contains 16 residues. CDR3 in amino acids: CASSFPQGARWTEAFF. CDR3 nucleotide sequence: TGTGCCAGCAGTTTTCCTCAGGGGGCGCGGTGGACTGAAGCTTTCTTT.

The CDR3 region is CASSPQVLNTEAFF. The CDR3, as DNA: TGTGCCAGCAGCCCGCAGGTACTTAACACTGAAGCTTTCTTT. This chain uses TRBV7-9 with TRBJ1-1; D is ambiguous. The germline V gene has CDR1 SEHNR and CDR2 FQNEAQ (reference sequence). V lost 5 bases to trimming and J lost 2 bases, with 12 bases between them. The CDR3 totals 14 residues.

The chain couples TRBV19 to TRBJ2-7, with D unresolved. Germline V gene sequence: CDR1 LNHDA, CDR2 SQIVND (reference sequence). V shed 4 bases and J shed 6 bases, with 10 bases lying between them. The CDR3 loop spans 12 amino acids. The CDR3: CASSNRHLEQYF. DNA for the CDR3: TGTGCCAGTAGTAACAGACACCTCGAGCAGTACTTC.

J is TRBJ2-5 and V is TRBV9; the match to TRBD1 covers 12 bases. The CDR3 consists of 15 residues. Per the germline V gene, CDR1 is SGDLS and CDR2 is YYNGEE. Trimming took 6 bases from V and 5 from J; bases not matched to a gene: 8. As DNA, the CDR3 is TGTGCCAGCACCGGGACAGGGGGCTATGGGGAGACCCAGTACTTC. Translating gives CASTGTGGYGETQYF.

The chain uses TRBV27 and TRBJ1-5; 9 nucleotides align to TRBD1. Germline CDR1 reads MNHEY; CDR2 reads SMNVEV (reference sequence). V was pared by 8 bases and J by 10 bases, with 6 bases of the junction left unmatched. The CDR3 extends over 12 amino acids. CDR3 coding DNA: TGTGCCAGCGGAAGGGGACAGGGCCCCCAGCATTTT. Amino acid sequence: CASGRGQGPQHF.

The chain couples TRBV7-2 to TRBJ2-5; perhaps TRBD1 as D (5 bases). The CDR3 is made up of 13 amino acids. Germline V gene sequence: CDR1 SGHTA, CDR2 FQGNSA. Trimming took off 3 bases at V and 4 bases at J, with 9 bases between the two ends. The CDR3 bases are TGTGCCAGCAGCTTGGGGCCCACAGAGACCCAGTACTTC. Translating gives CASSLGPTETQYF.

The V call is TRBV11-2, the J call TRBJ2-2; 11 bases line up with TRBD2. CDR3 size: 15 residues. The trim removed 4 bases at V and 5 bases at J, leaving 3 bases unmatched. Looked up from germline, CDR1 is SGHAT and CDR2 is FQNNGV. The CDR3 nucleotides read TGTGCCAGCAGCTCCGGACTAGCGGGTACCGGGGAGCTGTTTTTT. This encodes CASSSGLAGTGELFF.